Below are 26 T cell receptor beta chains sequenced from a single sample in a study of Graves' ophthalmopathy and Graves' hyperthyroidism. RNA transcripts were the source from which TCR beta CDR3 regions were amplified. Second-round multiplex PCR came after first-round RT-PCR with HTBI primers. One entry per CDR3 protein, called by TCRdb with MiXCR from the multiplex PCR reads. Among about 410,000 distinct CDR3 sequences listed, approximately 20% were seen once. The material sequenced was peripheral blood. These receptors were taken from a woman aged 18-29 years with Graves' ophthalmopathy.

This clonotype was counted at least ten times. V and J are TRBV5-1 and TRBJ2-7; the D gene is possibly TRBD1 (5 bases). Trimming took off 0 bases at V and 1 base at J, with 11 bases between the two ends. CDR1 and CDR2 from the germline V gene are SGHRS and YFSETQ. There are 15 residues in the CDR3. CDR3 region: CASSLGGGASYEQYF. CDR3 nucleotides: TGCGCCAGCAGCTTGGGAGGTGGGGCATCCTACGAGCAGTACTTC. Together with reference TRBV5-1 and TRBJ2-7, the CDR3 gives the full variable domain: KAGVTQTPRYLIKTRGQQVTLSCSPISGHRSVSWYQQTPGQGLQFLFEYFSETQRNKGNFPGRFSGRQFSNSRSEMNVSTLELGDSALYLCASSLGGGASYEQYFGPGTRLTVT.

This chain links TRBV11-2 with TRBJ1-3; 8 bases agree with TRBD1. This CDR3 comprises 14 residues. The V gene's germline CDR1 is SGHAT and CDR2 FQNNGV. V lost 7 bases to trimming and J lost 5 bases; unmatched junction nucleotides: 7. CDR3 bases: TGTGCCAGCACCTTTACAGGGGGAAGAAACACCATATATTTT. Its translation is CASTFTGGRNTIYF.

This clonotype was recorded at least ten times. This chain links TRBV6-2 or TRBV6-3 with TRBJ1-1, with 8 bases fitting TRBD1. Germline CDR1 reads MNHEY; CDR2 reads SVGEGT. After removal of 4 bases from V and 10 bases from J, the junction contained 2 bases not matched to a gene. This CDR3 spans 11 amino acids. CDR3: CASSFGQGAFF. DNA for the CDR3: TGTGCCAGCAGTTTCGGACAGGGAGCTTTCTTT.

This clonotype appeared many times. The chain combines TRBV28 with TRBJ1-5; 10 bases fit TRBD1. Germline lookup yields CDR1 MDHEN and CDR2 SYDVKM. The CDR3 is made up of 15 amino acids. V gave up 3 bases and J gave up 4 bases; unmatched junction bases: 3. The CDR3 spells CASSFGTGENQPQHF. The CDR3, as DNA: TGTGCCAGCAGTTTTGGGACAGGGGAGAATCAGCCCCAGCATTTT.

V is TRBV28 and J is TRBJ1-2, with 11 bases identical to TRBD1. This CDR3 has 18 amino acids. The germline CDR1 and CDR2 sequences are MDHEN and SYDVKM. J was trimmed by 0 bases and V by 4 bases; bases with no gene match: 10. CDR3 DNA: TGTGCCAGCAGTTCCCCCTCATGGACAGGGGGCACTAACTATGGCTACACCTTC. Its translation: CASSSPSWTGGTNYGYTF.

There are many counts of this clonotype. The V call is TRBV6-2 or TRBV6-3, the J call TRBJ2-7; 7 nucleotides match TRBD1. Losses at the gene ends were 5 bases for V and 2 bases for J; bases not matched to a gene: 15. Germline-derived CDR1 and CDR2 are MNHEY and SVGEGT. The CDR3 spans 17 residues. DNA of the CDR3: TGTGCCAGCAGTCGCATTTCTTCCGGGACAGAGACCTACGAGCAGTACTTC. It specifies CASSRISSGTETYEQYF.

This clonotype was seen ten or more times. The chain employs TRBV27 and TRBJ2-7; 9 bases agree with TRBD1. The CDR3 sequence is 13 residues long. Germline values: CDR1 MNHEY, CDR2 SMNVEV (reference sequence). V trimming: 6 bases; J trimming: 6 bases; junction bases outside the gene matches: 6. CDR3 sequence reads: CASRGTGLGEQYF. The CDR3 coding sequence is TGTGCCAGCAGGGGGACAGGGCTAGGCGAGCAGTACTTC.

This clonotype was counted at least ten times. V and J are TRBV7-2 and TRBJ2-7, with a possible D match to TRBD2 (6 bases). This CDR3 is 17 amino acids long. The V gene's germline CDR1 is SGHTA and CDR2 FQGNSA. The germline V and J ends were trimmed by 2 bases and 0 bases, with 17 bases remaining between them. The CDR3 nucleotides read TGTGCCAGCAGCTTATCCTATAGCGGTATAAGCTCCTACGAGCAGTACTTC. Protein: CASSLSYSGISSYEQYF.

At least ten counts were recorded for this clonotype. The chain uses TRBV28 and TRBJ1-5, with D possibly TRBD1 on 5 matching bases. The CDR3 length is 14 residues. Between the trimmed V and J ends, which lost 4 bases and 6 bases, there was a span of 13 bases. The germline gives CDR1 MDHEN, CDR2 SYDVKM. The CDR3 sequence is CASSWAPGGQPQHF. CDR3 DNA sequence: TGTGCCAGCAGTTGGGCCCCTGGGGGTCAGCCCCAGCATTTT.

Comments on this clonotype: One junction end disagrees with the germline gene, perhaps due to a read error. The V gene is TRBV28, the J gene TRBJ1-1, with D unclear. From germline, CDR1 is MDHEN and CDR2 SYDVKM. CDR3 length equals 15 residues. CDR3 DNA sequence: TGTGCCAGCAGTGAGGCGCAGGCATCTAAAACTGAAGCTCTCTTT. It yields the protein CASSEAQASKTEALF.

This clonotype came up many times. The chain combines TRBV12-3 or TRBV12-4 with TRBJ1-2; D not resolved. The germline V and J ends were trimmed by 8 bases and 4 bases, with 11 bases remaining between them. The CDR3 sequence is 12 residues long. CDR3 sequence (DNA): TGTGCCAGCGAGGGCGAAACCTATGGCTACACCTTC. This sequence encodes CASEGETYGYTF.

This clonotype was counted many times. The CDR3 region has the DNA TGTGCCAGCAGCTCCCTCAGGACGGAAAAGACCCAGTACTTC. The encoded protein is CASSSLRTEKTQYF. V and J are TRBV11-2 and TRBJ2-5; D is undetermined. The length of the CDR3 is 14 residues. Trimming removed 4 bases from V and 6 bases from J, with 15 bases in between. CDR1 is SGHAT and CDR2 is FQNNGV in the germline V gene.

This clonotype has ten or more counts. The chain carries TRBV19 and TRBJ2-2, with D possibly matching TRBD2 (6 bases). CDR3 length: 14 residues. Germline assignment: CDR1 LNHDA and CDR2 SQIVND (reference sequence). V was shortened by 7 bases and J by 0 bases, with 9 bases between the two germline ends. DNA of the CDR3: TGTGCCAGTACATGGGGGGCGAACACCGGGGAGCTGTTTTTT. Translation: CASTWGANTGELFF.

As to this clonotype: This may be a read error: a much more frequent sequence differs by one nucleotide. The chain is built from TRBV28 and TRBJ1-2; D perhaps matches TRBD1 (5 bases). Trimming cost V 0 bases and J 9 bases, with 14 bases left between them. In germline, CDR1 is MDHEN, CDR2 SYDVKM. There are 14 residues in the CDR3. The CDR3 reads CASSLWGGPDSYTF. CDR3 DNA sequence: TGTGCCAGCAGTTTATGGGGGGGACCGGATAGCTACACCTTC.

This clonotype was picked up many times. The chain carries TRBV28 and TRBJ2-4; D possibly corresponds to TRBD1 (5 bases). This CDR3 is 15 amino acids long. The germline gives CDR1 MDHEN, CDR2 SYDVKM. Trimming cost V 5 bases and J 3 bases, with 14 bases left between them. The CDR3 sequence: CASSPETVGKNIQYF. CDR3 coding DNA: TGTGCCAGCAGTCCAGAGACAGTGGGCAAAAACATTCAGTACTTC.

This clonotype was observed at least ten times. This chain's CDR3 is CASSPPHGNTIYF. As DNA, the CDR3 is TGTGCCAGCAGTCCCCCCCATGGAAACACCATATATTTT. The chain links TRBV6-5 to TRBJ1-3; D gene unclear. Germline CDR1 and CDR2: MNHEY and SVGAGI. The CDR3 has 13 residues. The germline V and J ends were trimmed by 5 bases and 3 bases, with 8 bases remaining between them.

This clonotype appeared many times. V is TRBV28 and J is TRBJ1-1; no firm D call. The V gene's germline CDR1 is MDHEN and CDR2 SYDVKM. V lost 6 bases to trimming and J lost 13 bases, with 18 bases between them. The CDR3 spans 12 residues. Here the CDR3 DNA reads TGTGCCAGCAGCCTCCTGGTTGGGCGGGATTTCTTT. As protein: CASSLLVGRDFF. Variable domain in full (rest from reference TRBV28 and TRBJ1-1): DVKVTQSSRYLVKRTGEKVFLECVQDMDHENMFWYRQDPGLGLRLIYFSYDVKMKEKGDIPEGYSVSREKKERFSLILESASTNQTSMYLCASSLLVGRDFFGQGTRLTVV.

This chain joins TRBV20-1 and TRBJ2-7, with D hard to call. V gave up 5 bases and J gave up 3 bases, with 8 bases separating them. The CDR3 contains 11 residues. CDR1 is DFQATT, CDR2 SNEGSKA, per germline (reference sequence). The CDR3 bases are TGCAGTGCTTACCTACTCTACGAGCAGTACTTC. This translates into CSAYLLYEQYF.

This clonotype was seen ten or more times. This chain links TRBV6-4 with TRBJ1-2; perhaps TRBD1 as D (5 bases). This CDR3 region has 14 residues. The germline V gene encodes CDR1 MRHNA and CDR2 SNTAGT. Trimming removed 6 bases at V and 2 bases at J, with 13 bases between. The CDR3 loop reads CASSPTWGNYGYTF. The CDR3 DNA reads TGTGCCAGCAGCCCTACTTGGGGGAACTATGGCTACACCTTC.

This clonotype was recorded many times. The CDR3 nucleotides read TGTGCCAGCTCACCGACTAGCGGGGAAGAGACCCAGTACTTC. Translating it yields CASSPTSGEETQYF. The chain uses TRBV18 and TRBJ2-5; 11 bases match TRBD2. CDR3 length equals 14 residues. V lost 3 bases and J lost 3; bases outside the gene matches: 0. CDR1 is KGHSH, CDR2 LQKENI, per germline. The whole variable domain, filled in from reference TRBV18 and TRBJ2-5, reads NAGVMQNPRHLVRRRGQEARLRCSPMKGHSHVYWYRQLPEEGLKFMVYLQKENIIDESGMPKERFSAEFPKEGPSILRIQQVVRGDSAAYFCASSPTSGEETQYFGPGTRLLVL.

This clonotype appeared many times. J is TRBJ1-1 and V is TRBV20-1, with 8 positions matching TRBD1. The V segment lost 0 bases and the J segment 5 bases; nucleotides outside the gene matches: 8. CDR3 length equals 15 residues. CDR1 is DFQATT and CDR2 is SNEGSKA in the germline V gene (reference sequence). In DNA form, the CDR3 reads TGCAGTGCTAGAGATTTCAGGGGGCAAAGGACTGAAGCTTTCTTT. Translation: CSARDFRGQRTEAFF.

This clonotype has at least ten counts. The chain is built from TRBV6-1 and TRBJ2-2; 12 positions agree with TRBD2. V shed 5 bases and J 5 bases; nucleotides not matched to a gene: 9. Germline lookup yields CDR1 MNHNS and CDR2 SASEGT. The CDR3 covers 17 residues. Here the CDR3 DNA reads TGTGCCAGCAGTCAAGGACTAGCGGGATCTGGGACCGGGGAGCTGTTTTTT. Amino acid sequence: CASSQGLAGSGTGELFF.

This clonotype was seen at least ten times. V usage is TRBV7-2 and J usage is TRBJ1-5, with D possibly TRBD1 on 5 matching bases. Trimming cost V 5 bases and J 3 bases, with 11 bases left between them. Germline V CDR1 and CDR2: SGHTA, FQGNSA. The CDR3 extends over 14 amino acids. CDR3 bases: TGTGCCAGCAGCCCGGGACGTATCAATCAGCCCCAGCATTTT. Its translation is CASSPGRINQPQHF.

This clonotype occurred many times. The chain is built from TRBV20-1 and TRBJ2-4; 7 bases are shared with TRBD2. This CDR3 is built from 16 residues. Germline loops: CDR1 DFQATT, CDR2 SNEGSKA (reference sequence). The V segment lost 7 bases and the J segment 0 bases; nucleotides outside the gene matches: 12. The CDR3 DNA reads TGCAGTGGTCTCTTCGGGGGGTTTAGAGCCAAAAACATTCAGTACTTC. It translates to CSGLFGGFRAKNIQYF.

This clonotype was seen many times. V and J are TRBV14 and TRBJ2-5, with 11 bases identical to TRBD2. The V segment lost 5 bases and the J segment 4 bases; nucleotides outside the gene matches: 6. This CDR3 region has 15 residues. Germline values: CDR1 SGHDN, CDR2 FVKESK. CDR3 bases: TGTGCCAGCAGCTCTTTACTAGCGGGAGTAGAGACCCAGTACTTC. Amino acids: CASSSLLAGVETQYF.

This clonotype has a count of ten or more. DNA for the CDR3: TGTGCCAGCAGTTACATGGACGGTAGCTCCTACGAGCAGTACTTC. As protein: CASSYMDGSSYEQYF. This chain joins TRBV6-2 or TRBV6-3 and TRBJ2-7; D is unclear. CDR3 length equals 15 residues. The germline V and J ends were trimmed by 2 bases and 0 bases, with 11 bases remaining between them. From germline, CDR1 is MNHEY and CDR2 SVGEGT.